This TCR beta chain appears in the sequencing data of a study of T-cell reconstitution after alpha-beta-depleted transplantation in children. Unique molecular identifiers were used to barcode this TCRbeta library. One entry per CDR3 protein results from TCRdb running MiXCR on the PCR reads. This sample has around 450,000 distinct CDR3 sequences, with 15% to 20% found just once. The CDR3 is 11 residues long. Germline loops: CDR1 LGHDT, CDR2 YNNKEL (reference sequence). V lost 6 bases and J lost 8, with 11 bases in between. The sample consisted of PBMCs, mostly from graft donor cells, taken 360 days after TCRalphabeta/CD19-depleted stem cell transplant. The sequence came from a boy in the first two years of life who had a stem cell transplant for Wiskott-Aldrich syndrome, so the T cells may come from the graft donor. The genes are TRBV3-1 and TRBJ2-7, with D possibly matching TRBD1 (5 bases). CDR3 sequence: CASSVDSQQYF. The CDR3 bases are TGTGCCAGCAGTGTAGACAGTCAGCAGTACTTC.